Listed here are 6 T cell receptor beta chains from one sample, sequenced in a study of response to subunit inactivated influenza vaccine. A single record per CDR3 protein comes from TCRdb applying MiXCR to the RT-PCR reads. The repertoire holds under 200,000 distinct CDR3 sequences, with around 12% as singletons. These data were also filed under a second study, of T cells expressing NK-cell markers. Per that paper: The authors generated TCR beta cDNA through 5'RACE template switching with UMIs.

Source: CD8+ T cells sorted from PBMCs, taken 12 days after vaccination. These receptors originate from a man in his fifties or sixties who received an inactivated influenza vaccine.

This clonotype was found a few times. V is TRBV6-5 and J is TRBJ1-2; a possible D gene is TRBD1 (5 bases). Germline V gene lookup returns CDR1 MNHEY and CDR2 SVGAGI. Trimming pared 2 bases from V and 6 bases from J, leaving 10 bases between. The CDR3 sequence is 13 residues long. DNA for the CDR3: TGTGCCAGCAGTTACGGGGGATTGAATGGCTACACCTTC. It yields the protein CASSYGGLNGYTF.

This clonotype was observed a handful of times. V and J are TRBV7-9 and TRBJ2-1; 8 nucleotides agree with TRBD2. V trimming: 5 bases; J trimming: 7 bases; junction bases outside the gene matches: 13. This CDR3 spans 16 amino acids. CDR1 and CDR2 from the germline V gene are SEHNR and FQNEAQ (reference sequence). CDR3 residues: CASSPPGLGSGNEQFF. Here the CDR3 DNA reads TGTGCCAGCAGCCCACCGGGACTAGGGTCTGGGAATGAGCAGTTCTTC.

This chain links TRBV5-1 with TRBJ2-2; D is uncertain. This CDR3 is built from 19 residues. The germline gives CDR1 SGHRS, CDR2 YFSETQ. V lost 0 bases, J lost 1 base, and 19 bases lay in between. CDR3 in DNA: TGCGCCAGCAGCTTGGCCGCTTTAGGTTCGACCAGGAACACCGGGGAGCTGTTTTTT. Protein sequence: CASSLAALGSTRNTGELFF.

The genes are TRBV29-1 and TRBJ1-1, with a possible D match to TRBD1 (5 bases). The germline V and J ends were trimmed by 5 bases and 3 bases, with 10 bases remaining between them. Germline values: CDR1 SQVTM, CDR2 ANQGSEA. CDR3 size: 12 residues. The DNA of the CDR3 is TGCAGCGTTAAAGGGGAGGACACTGAAGCTTTCTTT. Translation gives CSVKGEDTEAFF.

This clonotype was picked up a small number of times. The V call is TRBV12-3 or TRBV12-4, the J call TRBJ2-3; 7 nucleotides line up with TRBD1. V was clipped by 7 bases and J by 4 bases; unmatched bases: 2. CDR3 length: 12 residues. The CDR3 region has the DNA TGTGCCAGCACCGACAGGGCAGATACGCAGTATTTT. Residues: CASTDRADTQYF.

This CDR3 is CASSPRYKRNQETQYF. The CDR3 region has the DNA TGTGCCAGCAGCCCCCGTTACAAACGGAACCAAGAGACCCAGTACTTC. V and J are TRBV2 and TRBJ2-5; D unresolved. V lost 6 bases to trimming and J lost 0 bases, with 17 bases between them. Germline V gives CDR1 SNHLY, CDR2 FYNNEI. The CDR3 runs 16 residues.